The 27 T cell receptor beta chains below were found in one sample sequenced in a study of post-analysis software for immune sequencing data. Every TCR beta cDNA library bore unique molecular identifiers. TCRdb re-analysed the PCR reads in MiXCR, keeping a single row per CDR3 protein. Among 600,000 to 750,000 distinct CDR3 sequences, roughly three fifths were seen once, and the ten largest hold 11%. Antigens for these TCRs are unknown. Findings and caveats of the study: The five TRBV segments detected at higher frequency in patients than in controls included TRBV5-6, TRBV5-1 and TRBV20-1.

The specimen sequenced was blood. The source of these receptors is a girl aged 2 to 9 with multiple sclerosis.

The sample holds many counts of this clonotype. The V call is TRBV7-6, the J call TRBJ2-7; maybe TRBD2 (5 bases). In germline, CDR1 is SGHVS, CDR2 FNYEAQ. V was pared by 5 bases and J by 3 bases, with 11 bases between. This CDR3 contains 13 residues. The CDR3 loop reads CASSEGLNYEQYF. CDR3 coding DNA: TGTGCCAGCAGCGAAGGACTCAACTACGAGCAGTACTTC.

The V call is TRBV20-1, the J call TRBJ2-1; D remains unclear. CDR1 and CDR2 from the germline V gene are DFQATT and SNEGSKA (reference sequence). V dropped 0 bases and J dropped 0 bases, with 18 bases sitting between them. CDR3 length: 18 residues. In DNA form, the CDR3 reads TGCAGTGCTAGAGATGATGGAGCACCCTCGGGCTCCTACAATGAGCAGTTCTTC. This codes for CSARDDGAPSGSYNEQFF.

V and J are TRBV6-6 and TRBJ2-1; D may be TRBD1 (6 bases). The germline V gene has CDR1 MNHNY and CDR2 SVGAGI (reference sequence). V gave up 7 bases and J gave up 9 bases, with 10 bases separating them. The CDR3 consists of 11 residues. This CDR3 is CASIRGGEQFF. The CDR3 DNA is TGTGCCAGCATTCGAGGGGGTGAGCAGTTCTTC.

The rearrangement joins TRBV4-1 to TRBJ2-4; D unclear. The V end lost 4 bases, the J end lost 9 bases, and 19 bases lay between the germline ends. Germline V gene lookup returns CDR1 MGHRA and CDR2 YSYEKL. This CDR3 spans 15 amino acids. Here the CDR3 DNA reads TGCGCCAGCAGCCCCCTCCCTACGCTAGAACTCATTCAGTACTTC. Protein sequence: CASSPLPTLELIQYF.

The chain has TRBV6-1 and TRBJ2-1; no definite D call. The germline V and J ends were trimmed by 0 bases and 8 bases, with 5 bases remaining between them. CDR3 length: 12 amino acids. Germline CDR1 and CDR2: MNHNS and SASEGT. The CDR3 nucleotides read TGTGCCAGCAGTGAAGCGAGGTATGAGCAGTTCTTC. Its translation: CASSEARYEQFF.

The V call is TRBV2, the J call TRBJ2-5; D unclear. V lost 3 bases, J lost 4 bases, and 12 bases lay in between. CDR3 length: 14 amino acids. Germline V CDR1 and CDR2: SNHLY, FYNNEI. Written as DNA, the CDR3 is TGTGCCAGCAGTGATGGCCTACCGGGAGAGACCCAGTACTTC. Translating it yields CASSDGLPGETQYF.

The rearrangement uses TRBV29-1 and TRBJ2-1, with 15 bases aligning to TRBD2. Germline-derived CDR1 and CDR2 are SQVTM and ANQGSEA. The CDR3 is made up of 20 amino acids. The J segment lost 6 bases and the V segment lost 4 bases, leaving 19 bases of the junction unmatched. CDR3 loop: CSVVGLAGGLHDRGCNEQFF. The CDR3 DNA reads TGCAGCGTTGTAGGACTAGCGGGAGGGCTCCATGACCGGGGATGCAATGAGCAGTTCTTC.

CDR3 in DNA: TGTGCCAGCAGCCCCATGCCAAATCTAGCGGGGGATAGCACAGATACGCAGTATTTT. Translation gives CASSPMPNLAGDSTDTQYF. The chain carries TRBV7-2 and TRBJ2-3, with 10 bases aligning to TRBD2. CDR1 is SGHTA and CDR2 is FQGNSA in the germline V gene. The trim removed 5 bases at V and 0 bases at J, leaving 14 bases unmatched. The CDR3 contains 19 residues.

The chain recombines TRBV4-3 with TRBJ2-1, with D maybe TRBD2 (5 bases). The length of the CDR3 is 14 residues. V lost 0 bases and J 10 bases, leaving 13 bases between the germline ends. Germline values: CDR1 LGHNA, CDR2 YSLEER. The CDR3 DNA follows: TGCGCCAGCAGCCAAGATTTTCGGGGATTCGAGCAGTTCTTC. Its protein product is CASSQDFRGFEQFF.

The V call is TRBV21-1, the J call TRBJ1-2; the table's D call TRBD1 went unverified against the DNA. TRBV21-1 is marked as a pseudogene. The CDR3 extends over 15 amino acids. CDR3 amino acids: CASTGTFRPSYGYTF. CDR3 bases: TGTGCCAGCACTGGGACCTTTCGGCCGAGCTATGGCTACACCTTC.

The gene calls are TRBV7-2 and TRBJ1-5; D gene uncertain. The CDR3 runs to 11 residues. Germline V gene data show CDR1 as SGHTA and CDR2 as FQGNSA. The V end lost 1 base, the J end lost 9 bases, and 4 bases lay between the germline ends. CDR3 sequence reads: CASSLGWPQHF. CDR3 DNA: TGTGCCAGCAGCTTAGGGTGGCCCCAGCATTTT.

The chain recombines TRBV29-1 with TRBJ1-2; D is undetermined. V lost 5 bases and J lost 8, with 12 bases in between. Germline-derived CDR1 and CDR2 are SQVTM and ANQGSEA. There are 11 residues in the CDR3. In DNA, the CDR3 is TGCAGCGTTATATCTCGCTACGGCTACACCTTC. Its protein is CSVISRYGYTF.

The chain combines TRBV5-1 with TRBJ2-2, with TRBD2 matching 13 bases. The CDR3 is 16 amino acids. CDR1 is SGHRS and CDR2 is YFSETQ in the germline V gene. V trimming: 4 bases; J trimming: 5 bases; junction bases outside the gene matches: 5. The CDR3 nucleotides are TGCGCCAGCAGCCCTGGACTAGCGGGAGAGACCGGGGAGCTGTTTTTT. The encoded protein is CASSPGLAGETGELFF.

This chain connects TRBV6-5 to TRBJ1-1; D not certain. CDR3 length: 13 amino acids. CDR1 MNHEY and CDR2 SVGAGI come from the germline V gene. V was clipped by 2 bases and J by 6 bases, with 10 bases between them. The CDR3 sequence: CASSYVGFPEAFF. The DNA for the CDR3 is TGTGCCAGCAGTTACGTCGGGTTTCCTGAAGCTTTCTTT.

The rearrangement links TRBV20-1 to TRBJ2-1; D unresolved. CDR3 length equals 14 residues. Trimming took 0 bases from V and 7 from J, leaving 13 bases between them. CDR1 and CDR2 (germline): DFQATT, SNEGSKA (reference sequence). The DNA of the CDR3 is TGCAGTGCTAGAGATCTCCATGTAGGGAATGAGCAGTTCTTC. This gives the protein CSARDLHVGNEQFF.

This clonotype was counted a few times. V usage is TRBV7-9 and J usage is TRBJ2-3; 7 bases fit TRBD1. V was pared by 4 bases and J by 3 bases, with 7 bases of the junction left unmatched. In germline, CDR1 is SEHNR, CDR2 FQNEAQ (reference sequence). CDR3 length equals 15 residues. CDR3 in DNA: TGTGCCAGCAGCTCCCGACAGGGTGCGACAGATACGCAGTATTTT. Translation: CASSSRQGATDTQYF.

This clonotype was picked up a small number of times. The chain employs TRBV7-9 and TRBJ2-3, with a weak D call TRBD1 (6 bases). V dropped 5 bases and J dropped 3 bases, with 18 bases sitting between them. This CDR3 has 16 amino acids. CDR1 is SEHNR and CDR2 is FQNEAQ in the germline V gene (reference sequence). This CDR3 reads CASSVFQGPPTDTQYF. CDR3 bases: TGTGCCAGCAGCGTGTTTCAGGGGCCGCCGACAGATACGCAGTATTTT.

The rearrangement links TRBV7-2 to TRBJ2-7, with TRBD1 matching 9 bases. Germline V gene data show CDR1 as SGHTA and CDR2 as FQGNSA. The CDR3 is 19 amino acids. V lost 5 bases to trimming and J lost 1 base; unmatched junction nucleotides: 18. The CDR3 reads CASSLRDRDLSALSYEQYF. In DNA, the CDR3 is TGTGCCAGCAGCCTCCGGGACAGGGACTTAAGCGCATTGTCCTACGAGCAGTACTTC.

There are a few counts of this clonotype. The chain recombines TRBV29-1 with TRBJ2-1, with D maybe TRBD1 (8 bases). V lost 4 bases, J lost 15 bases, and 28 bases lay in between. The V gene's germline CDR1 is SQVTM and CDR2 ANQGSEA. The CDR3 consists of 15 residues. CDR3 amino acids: CSVAQQDIGQGGLFF. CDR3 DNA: TGCAGCGTTGCGCAGCAAGATATCGGACAGGGAGGGCTGTTCTTC.

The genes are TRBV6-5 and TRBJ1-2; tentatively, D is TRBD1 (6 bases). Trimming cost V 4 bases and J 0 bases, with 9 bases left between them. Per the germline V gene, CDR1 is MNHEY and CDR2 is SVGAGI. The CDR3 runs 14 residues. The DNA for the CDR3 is TGTGCCAGCAGTTTGACAGGCTCTAACTATGGCTACACCTTC. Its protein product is CASSLTGSNYGYTF.

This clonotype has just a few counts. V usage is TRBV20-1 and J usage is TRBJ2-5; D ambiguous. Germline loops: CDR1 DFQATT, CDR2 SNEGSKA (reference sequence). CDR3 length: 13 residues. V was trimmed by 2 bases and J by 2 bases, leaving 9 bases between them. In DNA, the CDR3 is TGCAGTGCTAGACCTTCTCTTCAAGAGACCCAGTACTTC. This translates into CSARPSLQETQYF.

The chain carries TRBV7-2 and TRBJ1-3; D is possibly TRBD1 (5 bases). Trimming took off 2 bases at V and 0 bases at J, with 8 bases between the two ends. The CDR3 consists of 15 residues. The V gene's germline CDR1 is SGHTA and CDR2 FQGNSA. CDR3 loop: CASSLPTASGNTIYF. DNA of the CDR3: TGTGCCAGCAGCTTACCGACAGCCTCTGGAAACACCATATATTTT.

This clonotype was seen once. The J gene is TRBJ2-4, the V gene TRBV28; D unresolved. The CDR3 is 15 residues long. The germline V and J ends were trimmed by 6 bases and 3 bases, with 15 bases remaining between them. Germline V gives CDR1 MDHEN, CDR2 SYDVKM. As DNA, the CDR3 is TGTGCCAGCAGCCCCAATTGGGATGGCAAAAACATTCAGTACTTC. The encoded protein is CASSPNWDGKNIQYF.

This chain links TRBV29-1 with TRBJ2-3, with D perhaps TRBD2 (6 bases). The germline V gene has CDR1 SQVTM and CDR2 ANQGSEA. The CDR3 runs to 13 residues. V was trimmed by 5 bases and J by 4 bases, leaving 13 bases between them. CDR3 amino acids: CSVRGESADTQYF. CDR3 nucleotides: TGCAGCGTTCGCGGGGAGTCCGCAGATACGCAGTATTTT.

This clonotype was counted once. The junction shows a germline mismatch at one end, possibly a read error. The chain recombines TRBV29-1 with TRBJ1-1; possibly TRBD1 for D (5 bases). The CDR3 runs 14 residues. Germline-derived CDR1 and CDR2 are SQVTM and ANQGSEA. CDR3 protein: CSVHRRVMNTEAFF. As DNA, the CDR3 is TGCAGCGTTCACAGGAGGGTCATGAACACTGAGGCTTTCTTT.

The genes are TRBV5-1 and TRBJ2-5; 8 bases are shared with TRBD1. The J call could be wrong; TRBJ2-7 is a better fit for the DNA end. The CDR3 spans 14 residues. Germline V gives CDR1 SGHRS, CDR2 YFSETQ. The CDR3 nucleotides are TGCGCCAGCAGCTTGGTGTCACAGGGGGACGAGCAGTACTTC. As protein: CASSLVSQGDEQYF.

The CDR3 region is CASSPGTANYEQYF. For the CDR3, the DNA is TGTGCCAGCAGCCCCGGGACAGCTAATTACGAGCAGTACTTC. The chain recombines TRBV7-8 with TRBJ2-7; 7 positions agree with TRBD1. The CDR3 extends over 14 amino acids. CDR1 SGHVS and CDR2 FQNEAQ come from the germline V gene. V lost 5 bases, J lost 4 bases, and 8 bases stayed unmatched.